Shown below are 2 T cell receptor beta chains from a single sample sequenced in a study of human T cells and chemical hapten exposure. TCRdb fed the RACE reads into MiXCR, producing one record per CDR3 protein. The data contain roughly 50,000 distinct CDR3 sequences, 9.9% of them singletons. The time point is: patch test 3, about 24 weeks after DPC sensitization. Treatment meaning: therapeutic diphenylcyclopropenone sensitization with weekly scalp DPC. Sequencing used whole blood, obtained in connection with sensitization to the hapten diphenylcyclopropenone (DPC). All receptors derive from a woman between 40 and 55 years old with alopecia areata. Some clones in this sample may be carry-over from other donors' samples.

There are many counts of this clonotype. The V call is TRBV20-1, the J call TRBJ1-5; weak D call: TRBD1 (5 bases). The CDR3 loop spans 15 amino acids. Germline lookup yields CDR1 DFQATT and CDR2 SNEGSKA (reference sequence). The V and J ends lost 1 base and 4 bases respectively, with 14 bases between them. CDR3 DNA sequence: TGCAGTGCTAGAGCCGGGACGGACTATAATCAGCCCCAGCATTTT. This gives the protein CSARAGTDYNQPQHF.

The sample holds a few counts of this clonotype. The rearrangement links TRBV9 to TRBJ2-5; D remains unclear. Per germline, CDR1 SGDLS and CDR2 YYNGEE. This CDR3 spans 13 amino acids. V gave up 3 bases and J gave up 5 bases, with 11 bases separating them. The CDR3 sequence: CASSGGGQETQYF. The CDR3 bases are TGTGCCAGCAGCGGCGGCGGCCAGGAGACCCAGTACTTC.